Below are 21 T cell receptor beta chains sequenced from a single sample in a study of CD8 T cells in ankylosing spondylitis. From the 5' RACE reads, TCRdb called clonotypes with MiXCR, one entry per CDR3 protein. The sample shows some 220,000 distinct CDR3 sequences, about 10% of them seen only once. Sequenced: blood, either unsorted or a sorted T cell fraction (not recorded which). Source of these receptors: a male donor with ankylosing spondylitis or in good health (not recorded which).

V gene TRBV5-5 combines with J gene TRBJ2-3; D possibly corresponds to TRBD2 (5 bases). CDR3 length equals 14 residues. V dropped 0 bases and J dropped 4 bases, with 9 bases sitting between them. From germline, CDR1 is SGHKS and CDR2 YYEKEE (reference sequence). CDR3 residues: CASSLAGLADTQYF. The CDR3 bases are TGTGCCAGCAGCTTGGCAGGACTCGCAGATACGCAGTATTTT.

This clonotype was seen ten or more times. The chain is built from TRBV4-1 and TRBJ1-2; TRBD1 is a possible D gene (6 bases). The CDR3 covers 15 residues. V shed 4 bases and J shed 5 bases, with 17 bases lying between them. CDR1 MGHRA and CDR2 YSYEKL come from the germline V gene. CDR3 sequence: CASSLTHRADYGYTF. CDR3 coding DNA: TGCGCCAGCAGCCTTACACACAGGGCCGATTATGGCTACACCTTC.

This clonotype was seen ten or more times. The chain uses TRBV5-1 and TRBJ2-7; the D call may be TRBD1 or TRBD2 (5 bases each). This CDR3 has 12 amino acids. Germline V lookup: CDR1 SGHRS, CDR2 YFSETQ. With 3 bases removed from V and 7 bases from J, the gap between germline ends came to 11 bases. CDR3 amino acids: CASSSGTQEQYF. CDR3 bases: TGCGCCAGCAGCTCCGGGACGCAGGAGCAGTACTTC.

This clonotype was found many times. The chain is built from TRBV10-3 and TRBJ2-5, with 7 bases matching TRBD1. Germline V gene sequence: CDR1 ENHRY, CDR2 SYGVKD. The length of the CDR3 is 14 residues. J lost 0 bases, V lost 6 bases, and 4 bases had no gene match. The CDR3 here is CAIRGDRHQETQYF. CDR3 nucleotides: TGTGCCATCAGGGGGGACAGACACCAAGAGACCCAGTACTTC.

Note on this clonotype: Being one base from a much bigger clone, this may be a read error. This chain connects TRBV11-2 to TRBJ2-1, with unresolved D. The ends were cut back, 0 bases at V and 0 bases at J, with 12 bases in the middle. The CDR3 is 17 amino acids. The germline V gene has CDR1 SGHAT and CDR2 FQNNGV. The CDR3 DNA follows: TGTGCCAGCAGCTTAGAAACGACCTTAAGCTCCTACAATGAGCAGTTCTTC. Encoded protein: CASSLETTLSSYNEQFF.

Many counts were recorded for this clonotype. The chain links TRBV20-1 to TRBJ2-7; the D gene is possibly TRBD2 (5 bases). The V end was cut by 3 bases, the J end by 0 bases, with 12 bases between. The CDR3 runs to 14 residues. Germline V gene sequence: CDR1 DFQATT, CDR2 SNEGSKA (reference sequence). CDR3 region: CSASWERSSYEQYF. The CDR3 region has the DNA TGCAGTGCTAGCTGGGAGCGTAGCTCCTACGAGCAGTACTTC.

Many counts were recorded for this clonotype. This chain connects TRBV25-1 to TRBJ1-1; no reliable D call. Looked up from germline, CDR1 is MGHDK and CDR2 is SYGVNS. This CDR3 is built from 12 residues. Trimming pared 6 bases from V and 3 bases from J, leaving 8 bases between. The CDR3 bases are TGTGCCAGCAGGACGGGTTACACTGAAGCTTTCTTT. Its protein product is CASRTGYTEAFF.

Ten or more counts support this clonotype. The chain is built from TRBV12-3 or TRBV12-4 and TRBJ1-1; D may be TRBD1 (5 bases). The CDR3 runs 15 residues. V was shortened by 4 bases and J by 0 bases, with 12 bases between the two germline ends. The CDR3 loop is CASSSHGAVNTEAFF. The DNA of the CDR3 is TGTGCCAGCAGTTCCCACGGGGCCGTGAACACTGAAGCTTTCTTT.

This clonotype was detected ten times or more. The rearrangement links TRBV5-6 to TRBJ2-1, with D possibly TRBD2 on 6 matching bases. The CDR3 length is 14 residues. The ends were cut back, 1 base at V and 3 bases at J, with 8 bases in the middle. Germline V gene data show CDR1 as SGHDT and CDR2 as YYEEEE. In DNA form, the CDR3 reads TGTGCCAGCAGCTTGCTGCGGGGCTACAATGAGCAGTTCTTC. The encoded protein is CASSLLRGYNEQFF.

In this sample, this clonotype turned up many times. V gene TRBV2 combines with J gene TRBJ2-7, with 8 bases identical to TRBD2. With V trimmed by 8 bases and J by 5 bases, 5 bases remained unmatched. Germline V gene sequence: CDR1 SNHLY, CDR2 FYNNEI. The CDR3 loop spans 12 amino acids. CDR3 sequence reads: CASQRETHEQYF. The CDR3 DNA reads TGTGCCAGCCAGCGGGAGACCCACGAGCAGTACTTC.

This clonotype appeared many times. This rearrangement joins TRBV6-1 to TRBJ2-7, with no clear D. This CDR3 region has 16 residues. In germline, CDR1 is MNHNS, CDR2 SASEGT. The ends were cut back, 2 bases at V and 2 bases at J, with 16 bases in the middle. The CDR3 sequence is CASSEFGRPTAYEQYF. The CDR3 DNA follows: TGTGCCAGCAGTGAATTCGGGCGTCCAACCGCCTACGAGCAGTACTTC.

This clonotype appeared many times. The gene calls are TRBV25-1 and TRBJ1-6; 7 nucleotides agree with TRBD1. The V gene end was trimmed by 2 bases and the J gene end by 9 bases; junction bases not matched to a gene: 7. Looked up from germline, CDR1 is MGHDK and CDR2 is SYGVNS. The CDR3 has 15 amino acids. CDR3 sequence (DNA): TGTGCCAGCAGTGAAATAACAGGGGAAATTTCACCCCTCCACTTT. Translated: CASSEITGEISPLHF.

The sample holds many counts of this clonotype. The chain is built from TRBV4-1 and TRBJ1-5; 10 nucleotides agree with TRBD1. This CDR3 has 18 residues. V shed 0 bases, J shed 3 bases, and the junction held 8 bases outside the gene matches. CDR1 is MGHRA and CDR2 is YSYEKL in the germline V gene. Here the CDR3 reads CASSQESSGQGNNQPQHF. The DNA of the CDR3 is TGCGCCAGCAGCCAAGAATCTTCGGGACAGGGGAACAATCAGCCCCAGCATTTT.

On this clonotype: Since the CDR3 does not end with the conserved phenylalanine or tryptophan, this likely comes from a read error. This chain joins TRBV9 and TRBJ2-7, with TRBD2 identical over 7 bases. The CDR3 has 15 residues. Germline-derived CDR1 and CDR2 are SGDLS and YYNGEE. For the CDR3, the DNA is TGTGCCAGCAGCGTAGGGGGCGGGAGTGTCTACGCGCAGTACCTC. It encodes CASSVGGGSVYAQYL.

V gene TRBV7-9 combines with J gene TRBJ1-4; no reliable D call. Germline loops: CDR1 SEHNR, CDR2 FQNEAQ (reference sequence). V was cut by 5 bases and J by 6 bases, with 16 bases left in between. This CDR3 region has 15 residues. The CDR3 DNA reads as TGTGCCAGCAGCCATCTCCGGGGTTCGGATGAAAAACTGTTTTTT. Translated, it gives CASSHLRGSDEKLFF.

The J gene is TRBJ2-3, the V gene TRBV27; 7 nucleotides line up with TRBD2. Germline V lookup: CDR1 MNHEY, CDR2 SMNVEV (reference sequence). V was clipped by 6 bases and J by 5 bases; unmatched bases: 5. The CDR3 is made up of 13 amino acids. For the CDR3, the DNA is TGTGCCAGCAGGGCACTAGCGAGAGATACGCAGTATTTT. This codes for CASRALARDTQYF.

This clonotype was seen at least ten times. Here the CDR3 reads CASSLGGDTQYF. The CDR3 bases are TGTGCCAGCAGCTTGGGGGGAGATACGCAGTATTTT. The chain couples TRBV12-3 or TRBV12-4 to TRBJ2-3, with a tentative D call TRBD2 (6 bases). The V end lost 6 bases, the J end lost 5 bases, and 9 bases lay between the germline ends. The length of the CDR3 is 12 residues.

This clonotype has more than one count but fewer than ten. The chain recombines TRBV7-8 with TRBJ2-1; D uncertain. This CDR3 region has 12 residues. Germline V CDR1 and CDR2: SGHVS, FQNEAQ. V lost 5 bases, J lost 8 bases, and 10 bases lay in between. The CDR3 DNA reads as TGTGCCAGCAGCGTCGACCAGGATGAGCAGTTCTTC. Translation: CASSVDQDEQFF.

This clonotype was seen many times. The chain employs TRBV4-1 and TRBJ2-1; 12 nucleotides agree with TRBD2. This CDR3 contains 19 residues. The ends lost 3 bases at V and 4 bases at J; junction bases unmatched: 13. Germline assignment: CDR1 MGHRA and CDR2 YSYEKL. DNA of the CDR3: TGCGCCAGCAGCCACCCCCCGCCGACTAGCGGGAGTAGGTACAATGAGCAGTTCTTC. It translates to CASSHPPPTSGSRYNEQFF.

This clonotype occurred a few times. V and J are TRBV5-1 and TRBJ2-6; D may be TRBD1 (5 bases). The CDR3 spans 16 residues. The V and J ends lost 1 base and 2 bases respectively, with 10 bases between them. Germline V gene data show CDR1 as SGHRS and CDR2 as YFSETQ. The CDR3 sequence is CASSLNPGTGANVLTF. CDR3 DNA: TGCGCCAGCAGCTTGAATCCAGGGACTGGGGCCAACGTCCTGACTTTC.

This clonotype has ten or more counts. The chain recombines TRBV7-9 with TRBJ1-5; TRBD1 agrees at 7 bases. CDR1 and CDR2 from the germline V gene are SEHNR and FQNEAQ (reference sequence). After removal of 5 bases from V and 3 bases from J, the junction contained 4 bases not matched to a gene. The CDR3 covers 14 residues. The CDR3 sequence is CASSQTGFNQPQHF. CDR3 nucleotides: TGTGCCAGCAGCCAGACAGGGTTCAATCAGCCCCAGCATTTT. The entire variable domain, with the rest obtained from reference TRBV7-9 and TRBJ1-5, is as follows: DTGVSQNPRHKITKRGQNVTFRCDPISEHNRLYWYRQTLGQGPEFLTYFQNEAQLEKSRLLSDRFSAERPKGSFSTLEIQRTEQGDSAMYLCASSQTGFNQPQHFGDGTRLSIL.